The subject of this entry is one T cell receptor beta chain. Time point reported: cycle 4 day 1 (C4D1), after 6 weeks of nivolumab. Every one of the patients relapsed after autologous stem cell transplantation (brentuximab vedotin exposure was variable). The authors purified CD4+ T cells from thawed PBMCs by magnetic negative selection. The repertoire was sequenced with immunoSEQ multiplex PCR; TCRdb's copy has only in-frame clones and lacks some. Among roughly 30,000 clones listed, approximately 79% were seen once. The CDR3 consists of 13 residues. The trim removed 5 bases at V and 12 bases at J, leaving 8 bases unmatched. CDR1 and CDR2 (germline): SGHTA, FQGNSA. This sample stems from a study of PD-1 blockade in classical Hodgkin lymphoma.

The source material was CD4+ T cells from blood, sampled before the fourth cycle of nivolumab. The genes are TRBV7-2 and TRBJ2-7; 12 nucleotides agree with TRBD2. The sequence came from a human donor with classical Hodgkin lymphoma. CDR3 in DNA: TGTGCCAGCAGCCAGACTAGCGGGGGCGGGGGGTACTTC. The encoded protein is CASSQTSGGGGYF.